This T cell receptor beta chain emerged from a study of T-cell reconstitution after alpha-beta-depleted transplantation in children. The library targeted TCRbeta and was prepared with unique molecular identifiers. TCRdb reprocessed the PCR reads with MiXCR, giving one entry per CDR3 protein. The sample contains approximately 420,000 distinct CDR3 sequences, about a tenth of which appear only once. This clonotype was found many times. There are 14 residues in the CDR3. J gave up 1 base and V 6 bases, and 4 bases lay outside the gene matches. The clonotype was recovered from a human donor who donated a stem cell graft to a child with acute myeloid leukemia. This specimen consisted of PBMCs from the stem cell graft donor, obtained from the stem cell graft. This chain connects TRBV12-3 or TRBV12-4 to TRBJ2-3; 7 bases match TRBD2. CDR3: CASRKAGGTDTQYF. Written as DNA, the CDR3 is TGTGCCAGCAGGAAGGCGGGGGGCACAGATACGCAGTATTTT.